This T cell receptor beta chain was retrieved from a study of T cell responses to AZD1222 COVID-19 vaccine. Here immunoSEQ multiplex PCR was the method, and the copy in TCRdb shows in-frame clones only, minus some. The repertoire holds over 85,000 clones, with more than 70% as singletons. Broader study findings: Nearly half of the spike-specific TCRs reportedly recognize variant regions that carry no mutations. Seropositive at baseline were only a handful of AZD1222 recipients.

A note on this clone: The target antigen is unknown.

CDR3 size: 14 residues. Germline CDR1 and CDR2: KGHSH and LQKENI. V gave up 3 bases and J gave up 1 base, with 9 bases separating them. The clonotype originates from an adult who received the AZD1222 COVID-19 vaccine. The chain recombines TRBV18 with TRBJ1-1; D call uncertain. Sequences were derived from peripheral blood, sampled 28 days after the second AZD1222 dose. CDR3 DNA: TGTGCCAGCTCACCCCGGACCGAGAACACTGAAGCTTTCTTT. As protein: CASSPRTENTEAFF.